The rows below give T cell receptor beta chains drawn from one sample of a study of blood T cell repertoires in COVID-19. The method was immunoSEQ multiplex PCR; TCRdb's version includes in-frame clones alone and lacks a portion of them. The data show under 65,000 clones, with more than 80% seen just once and approximately 15% held by the top ten. Input material: peripheral blood. The receptors come from a man of 80 years or more with acute or convalescent COVID-19. The CDR3 runs from the conserved cysteine through the conserved F or W. Each record gives: V gene, D gene, J gene, clone size, CDR3 protein, CDR3 DNA. The D gene is left open where the match is weak. Size is omitted from some rows. Given values are once, few, many or a class for expanded clones.

TRBV15	-	TRBJ2-7	-	CATSTAGAGEQYF	TGTGCCACCAGCACCGCGGGGGCGGGGGAGCAGTACTTC
TRBV19	TRBD1	TRBJ1-2	-	CASSRDRSYGYTF	TGTGCCAGTAGTCGGGACAGGAGCTATGGCTACACCTTC
TRBV5-8	TRBD1	TRBJ1-1	once	CASSWGQGEAFF	TGTGCCAGCAGCTGGGGACAGGGAGAAGCTTTCTTT
TRBV7-2	-	TRBJ2-2	-	CASSSPGGRSTGELFF	TGTGCCAGCAGCTCGCCGGGGGGCCGGAGCACCGGGGAGCTGTTTTTT
TRBV18	-	TRBJ2-2	-	CASSPKGTLNAGPTGELFF	TGTGCCAGCTCACCGAAGGGGACCCTGAATGCGGGGCCGACCGGGGAGCTGTTTTTT
TRBV5-1	TRBD2	TRBJ2-2	-	CASSWKTSGGLTGELFF	TGCGCCAGCAGCTGGAAGACTAGCGGGGGTTTAACCGGGGAGCTGTTTTTT
TRBV6-1	-	TRBJ2-7	-	CASSEGQNYYEQYF	TGTGCCAGCAGTGAAGGTCAGAACTACTACGAGCAGTACTTC
TRBV5-6	-	TRBJ2-7	-	CASSLAIRTWEQYF	TGTGCCAGCAGCTTGGCCATAAGGACTTGGGAGCAGTACTTC
TRBV2	TRBD1	TRBJ2-1	-	CASSDRDRNNEQFF	TGTGCCAGCAGTGACCGGGACAGGAACAATGAGCAGTTCTTC
TRBV7-6	TRBD1	TRBJ2-3	-	CASSFRDRGTDTQYF	TGTGCCAGCAGCTTCCGAGACAGGGGTACAGATACGCAGTATTTT
TRBV6-4	-	TRBJ1-5	-	CASSEQFGQPQHF	TGTGCCAGCAGTGAACAGTTTGGGCAGCCCCAGCATTTT
TRBV3-1/TRBV3-2	TRBD2	TRBJ2-1	once	CASSQTSGGPRFF	TGTGCCAGCAGCCAAACTAGCGGGGGGCCACGGTTCTTC
TRBV7-8	-	TRBJ2-3	-	CASNGAGTQYF	TGTGCCAGCAATGGAGCCGGTACGCAGTATTTT
TRBV19	TRBD1	TRBJ1-2	-	CASQMDRRDGYTF	TGTGCCAGTCAAATGGACAGGAGAGACGGCTACACCTTC
TRBV27	TRBD1	TRBJ1-1	-	CASSPRQGMNTEAFF	TGTGCCAGCAGTCCGAGACAGGGGATGAACACTGAAGCTTTCTTT
TRBV28	-	TRBJ2-7	-	CASSPPGGAYEQYF	TGTGCCAGCAGTCCTCCGGGGGGCGCCTACGAGCAGTACTTC
TRBV6-5	-	TRBJ1-2	-	CASSYSYRDGYGYTF	TGTGCCAGCAGTTACTCGTACAGGGATGGCTATGGCTACACCTTC
TRBV20-1	-	TRBJ1-2	-	CSAGSNGYTF	TGCAGTGCTGGTAGTAATGGCTACACCTTC
TRBV27	-	TRBJ1-6	-	CASALGRGSSPLHF	TGTGCCAGCGCCTTGGGGAGAGGGAGTTCACCCCTCCACTTT
TRBV19	TRBD2	TRBJ2-3	-	CASSPGLAGGTSTDTQYF	TGTGCCAGTAGTCCCGGACTAGCGGGGGGGACTAGCACAGATACGCAGTATTTT
TRBV4-2	TRBD2	TRBJ2-3	-	CASSHAISGGADDTQYF	TGTGCCAGCAGCCACGCTATTAGCGGGGGGGCCGACGATACGCAGTATTTT
TRBV7-8	-	TRBJ1-5	few	CASSLVPGSNQPQHF	TGTGCCAGCAGCTTAGTTCCAGGGTCCAATCAGCCCCAGCATTTT
TRBV30	TRBD1	TRBJ2-7	-	CAWSGGQGVQYF	TGTGCCTGGAGTGGCGGGCAGGGGGTGCAGTACTTC
TRBV7-3	TRBD2	TRBJ2-2	few	CASSPGASGGYTGELFF	TGTGCCAGCAGCCCCGGGGCTAGCGGGGGCTATACCGGGGAGCTGTTTTTT
TRBV6-2/TRBV6-3	TRBD1	TRBJ2-4	-	CASSLAGTVAKNIQYF	TGTGCCAGCAGCCTAGCCGGGACAGTAGCCAAAAACATTCAGTACTTC
TRBV7-2	TRBD1	TRBJ1-5	-	CASSQGDRVPPQHF	TGTGCCAGCAGCCAGGGGGACAGGGTTCCCCCCCAGCATTTT
TRBV28	TRBD1	TRBJ1-2	-	CASSLPDRGPRYGYTF	TGTGCCAGCAGTTTACCGGACAGGGGTCCCCGCTATGGCTACACCTTC
TRBV5-6	TRBD1	TRBJ1-4	-	CASSLGGRGRRSNEKLFF	TGTGCCAGCAGCTTGGGAGGCAGGGGGCGCAGGTCTAATGAAAAACTGTTTTTT
TRBV5-1	-	TRBJ2-7	-	CASSLEGRIGEQYF	TGCGCCAGCAGCTTGGAGGGGCGCATCGGCGAGCAGTACTTC
TRBV7-9	-	TRBJ2-2	-	CASSLGQDNTGELFF	TGTGCCAGCAGCTTAGGACAGGACAACACCGGGGAGCTGTTTTTT
TRBV4-2	TRBD1	TRBJ2-5	-	CASSQEVGGQGETQYF	TGTGCCAGCAGCCAAGAAGTAGGGGGCCAAGGGGAGACCCAGTACTTC
TRBV2	-	TRBJ2-7	few	CASSVEYEQYF	TGTGCCAGCAGCGTAGAATACGAGCAGTACTTC
TRBV5-1	TRBD1	TRBJ2-7	-	CASSWPGQGFEQYF	TGCGCCAGCAGCTGGCCGGGACAGGGGTTCGAGCAGTACTTC
TRBV18	TRBD1	TRBJ2-7	once	CASSRDRGYEQYF	TGTGCCAGCTCACGGGACAGGGGCTACGAGCAGTACTTC
TRBV6-6	TRBD2	TRBJ2-7	-	CASSGRTSGSSYEQYF	TGTGCCAGCAGTGGCCGGACTAGCGGGAGCTCCTACGAGCAGTACTTC
TRBV4-1	TRBD2	TRBJ2-3	-	CASSQDPPGGATDTQYF	TGCGCCAGCAGCCAAGATCCCCCCGGGGGGGCAACAGATACGCAGTATTTT
TRBV27	-	TRBJ1-2	-	CASSLKEFGYGYTF	TGTGCCAGCAGTTTGAAGGAGTTTGGCTATGGCTACACCTTC
TRBV7-9	-	TRBJ2-5	-	CASSFGRVGETQYF	TGTGCCAGCAGCTTCGGCAGGGTGGGAGAGACCCAGTACTTC
TRBV7-9	-	TRBJ2-1	once	CASSLGGPTYNEQFF	TGTGCCAGCAGCTTAGGGGGGCCCACCTACAATGAGCAGTTCTTC
TRBV6-5	-	TRBJ2-2	-	CASRWQTNTGELFF	TGTGCCAGCAGATGGCAAACCAACACCGGGGAGCTGTTTTTT
TRBV4-2	-	TRBJ2-7	few	CASSQDTRAGSSYEQYF	TGTGCCAGCAGCCAAGATACACGGGCGGGGAGCTCCTACGAGCAGTACTTC
TRBV7-9	TRBD2	TRBJ2-1	-	CASSDRGGGYNEQFF	TGTGCCAGCAGCGATCGGGGCGGGGGATACAATGAGCAGTTCTTC